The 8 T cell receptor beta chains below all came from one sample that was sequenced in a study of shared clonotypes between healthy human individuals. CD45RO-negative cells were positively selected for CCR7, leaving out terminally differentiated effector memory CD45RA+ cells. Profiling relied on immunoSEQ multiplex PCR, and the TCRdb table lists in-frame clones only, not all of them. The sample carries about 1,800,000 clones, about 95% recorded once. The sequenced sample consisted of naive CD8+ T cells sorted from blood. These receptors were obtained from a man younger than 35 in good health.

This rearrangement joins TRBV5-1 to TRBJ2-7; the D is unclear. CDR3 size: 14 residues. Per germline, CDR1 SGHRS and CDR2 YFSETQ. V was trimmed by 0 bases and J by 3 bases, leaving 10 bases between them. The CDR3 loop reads CASSLAVEDYEQYF. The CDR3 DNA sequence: TGCGCCAGCAGCTTGGCCGTGGAAGACTACGAGCAGTACTTC.

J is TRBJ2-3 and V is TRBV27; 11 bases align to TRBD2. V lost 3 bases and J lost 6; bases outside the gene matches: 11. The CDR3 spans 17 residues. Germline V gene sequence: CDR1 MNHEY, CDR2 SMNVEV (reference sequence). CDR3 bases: TGTGCCAGCAGTTTCTCTTCACTAGCGGGGGCAATGGATACGCAGTATTTT. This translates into CASSFSSLAGAMDTQYF.

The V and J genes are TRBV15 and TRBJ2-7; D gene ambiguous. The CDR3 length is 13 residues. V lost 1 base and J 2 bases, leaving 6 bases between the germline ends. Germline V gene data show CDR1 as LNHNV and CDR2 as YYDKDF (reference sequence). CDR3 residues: CATSRGPTYEQYF. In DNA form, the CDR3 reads TGTGCCACCAGCAGAGGTCCCACCTACGAGCAGTACTTC. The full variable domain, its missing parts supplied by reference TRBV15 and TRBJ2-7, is DAMVIQNPRYQVTQFGKPVTLSCSQTLNHNVMYWYQQKSSQAPKLLFHYYDKDFNNEADTPDNFQSRRPNTSFCFLDIRSPGLGDTAMYLCATSRGPTYEQYFGPGTRLTVT.

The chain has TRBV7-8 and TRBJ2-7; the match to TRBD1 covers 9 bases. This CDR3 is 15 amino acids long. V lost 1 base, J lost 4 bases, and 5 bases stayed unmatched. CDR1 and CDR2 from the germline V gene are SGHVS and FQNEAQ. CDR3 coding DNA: TGTGCCAGCAGCTTAGAGGTAGGGACAGGGTACGAGCAGTACTTC. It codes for CASSLEVGTGYEQYF. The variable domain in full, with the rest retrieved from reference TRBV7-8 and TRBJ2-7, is GAGVSQSPRYKVAKRGQDVALRCDPISGHVSLFWYQQALGQGPEFLTYFQNEAQLDKSGLPSDRFFAERPEGSVSTLKIQRTQQEDSAVYLCASSLEVGTGYEQYFGPGTRLTVT.

This CDR3 reads CASSLPGGNYEQYF. CDR3 nucleotides: TGTGCCAGCAGCTTACCAGGGGGAAACTACGAGCAGTACTTC. The V gene is TRBV7-9, the J gene TRBJ2-7, with 7 bases identical to TRBD1. This CDR3 contains 14 residues. Germline loops: CDR1 SEHNR, CDR2 FQNEAQ (reference sequence). J was trimmed by 3 bases and V by 2 bases; bases with no gene match: 4.

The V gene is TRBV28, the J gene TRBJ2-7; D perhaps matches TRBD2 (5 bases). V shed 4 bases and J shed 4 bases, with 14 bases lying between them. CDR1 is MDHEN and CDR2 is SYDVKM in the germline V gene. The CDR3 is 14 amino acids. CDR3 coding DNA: TGTGCCAGCAGTTACGTTGTTGAGGGATACGAGCAGTACTTC. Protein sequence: CASSYVVEGYEQYF.

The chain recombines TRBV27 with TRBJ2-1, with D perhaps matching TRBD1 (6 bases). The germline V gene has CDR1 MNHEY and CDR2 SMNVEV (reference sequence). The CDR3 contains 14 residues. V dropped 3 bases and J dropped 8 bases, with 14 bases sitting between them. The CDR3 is CASSFRPGGDEQFF. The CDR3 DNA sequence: TGTGCCAGCAGTTTCCGTCCTGGGGGCGATGAGCAGTTCTTC.

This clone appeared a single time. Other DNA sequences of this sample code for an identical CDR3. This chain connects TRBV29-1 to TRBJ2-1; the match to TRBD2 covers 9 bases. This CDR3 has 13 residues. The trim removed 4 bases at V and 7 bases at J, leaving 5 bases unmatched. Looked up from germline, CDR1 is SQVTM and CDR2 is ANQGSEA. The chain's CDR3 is CSVVAGGPNEQFF. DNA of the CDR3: TGCAGCGTTGTCGCGGGAGGGCCTAATGAGCAGTTCTTC.